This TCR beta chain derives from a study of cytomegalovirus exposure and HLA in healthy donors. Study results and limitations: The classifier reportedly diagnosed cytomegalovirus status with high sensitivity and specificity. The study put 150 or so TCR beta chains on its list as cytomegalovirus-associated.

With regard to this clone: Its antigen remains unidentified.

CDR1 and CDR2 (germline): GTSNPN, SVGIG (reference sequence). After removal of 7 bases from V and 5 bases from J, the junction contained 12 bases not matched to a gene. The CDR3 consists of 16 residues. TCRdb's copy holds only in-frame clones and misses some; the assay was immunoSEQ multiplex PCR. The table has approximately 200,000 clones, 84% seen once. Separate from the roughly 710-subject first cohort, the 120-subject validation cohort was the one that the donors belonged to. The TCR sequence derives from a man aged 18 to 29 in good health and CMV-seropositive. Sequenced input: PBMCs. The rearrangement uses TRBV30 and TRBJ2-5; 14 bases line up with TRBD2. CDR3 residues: CAYRTSGRPGVETQYF. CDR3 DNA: TGTGCCTATCGGACTAGCGGGAGGCCGGGGGTGGAGACCCAGTACTTC.